These 13 T cell receptor beta chains were sequenced from one sample in a study of cytomegalovirus exposure and HLA in healthy donors. The study ran its PCR with 60 Vbeta and 13 Jbeta primers. Sequenced by immunoSEQ multiplex PCR; TCRdb stores in-frame clones only, minus some. The sample yields approximately 190,000 clones, roughly 80% seen once. Sequences were obtained from PBMCs. The receptors here all came from a woman aged 25 to 39 in good health and CMV-seropositive.

The chain employs TRBV6-1 and TRBJ2-7; D might be TRBD2 (6 bases). The CDR3 has 12 residues. CDR1 and CDR2 (germline): MNHNS, SASEGT. Trimming pared 6 bases from V and 4 bases from J, leaving 10 bases between. CDR3 nucleotides: TGTGCCAGCAGAACCGGGGGATACGAGCAGTACTTC. The encoded protein is CASRTGGYEQYF.

This clone was counted a single time. The same CDR3 can be traced to other DNA sequences in this sample. The chain couples TRBV9 to TRBJ1-1; D perhaps matches TRBD1 (5 bases). CDR1 and CDR2 (germline): SGDLS, YYNGEE. Trimming cost V 5 bases and J 0 bases, with 11 bases left between them. The length of the CDR3 is 14 residues. CDR3 bases: TGTGCCAGCAGTAGGACGGGGGTGAACACTGAAGCTTTCTTT. Translation gives CASSRTGVNTEAFF.

CDR3 residues: CASNLGRGNQPQHF. The CDR3, as DNA: TGTGCCAGCAATTTGGGGAGGGGCAATCAGCCCCAGCATTTT. The chain has TRBV2 and TRBJ1-5; D is uncertain. From germline, CDR1 is SNHLY and CDR2 FYNNEI. Trimming cost V 7 bases and J 2 bases, with 12 bases left between them. The CDR3 has 14 residues. Variable domain in full (rest from reference TRBV2 and TRBJ1-5): EPEVTQTPSHQVTQMGQEVILRCVPISNHLYFYWYRQILGQKVEFLVSFYNNEISEKSEIFDDQFSVERPDGSNFTLKIRSTKLEDSAMYFCASNLGRGNQPQHFGDGTRLSIL.

This clone was recorded a few times. The CDR3 protein is CASSLAGQGYEKLFF. CDR3 nucleotides: TGTGCCAGCAGCCTGGCGGGACAGGGTTACGAAAAACTGTTTTTT. This chain joins TRBV5-6 and TRBJ1-4; 9 nucleotides line up with TRBD1. Looked up from germline, CDR1 is SGHDT and CDR2 is YYEEEE. CDR3 length: 15 residues. Unmatched junction bases numbered 9, after V lost 4 bases and J lost 8 bases.

In its sample, this clone was seen once. This sequence joins TRBV14 and TRBJ2-1; TRBD2 matches 9 bases. Trimming took 2 bases from V and 4 from J; bases not matched to a gene: 15. The CDR3 is 19 residues long. Germline loops: CDR1 SGHDN, CDR2 FVKESK. This CDR3 reads CASSQFDGRLAVKYNEQFF. The CDR3, as DNA: TGTGCCAGCAGCCAATTTGATGGTCGACTAGCGGTAAAATACAATGAGCAGTTCTTC. The variable domain in full, completed from reference TRBV14 and TRBJ2-1, reads EAGVTQFPSHSVIEKGQTVTLRCDPISGHDNLYWYRRVMGKEIKFLLHFVKESKQDESGMPNNRFLAERTGGTYSTLKVQPAELEDSGVYFCASSQFDGRLAVKYNEQFFGPGTRLTVL.

This chain uses TRBV6-5 with TRBJ2-7; TRBD1 matches at 8 bases. The germline V gene has CDR1 MNHEY and CDR2 SVGAGI. The J segment lost 6 bases and the V segment lost 6 bases, leaving 4 bases of the junction unmatched. CDR3 size: 12 residues. The CDR3 loop reads CASSRQGSEQYF. CDR3 DNA: TGTGCCAGCAGCCGACAGGGGAGCGAGCAGTACTTC.

The chain employs TRBV4-1 and TRBJ1-2; tentatively, D is TRBD1 (5 bases). Trimming took off 0 bases at V and 8 bases at J, with 22 bases between the two ends. Germline loops: CDR1 MGHRA, CDR2 YSYEKL. The CDR3 is made up of 17 amino acids. The CDR3 is CASSQDSYDSIMRGYTF. CDR3 DNA: TGCGCCAGCAGCCAAGACTCGTACGACAGTATTATGCGGGGCTACACCTTC.

This sequence joins TRBV7-3 and TRBJ2-3; D is unclear. The germline V and J ends were trimmed by 0 bases and 0 bases, with 7 bases remaining between them. Per germline, CDR1 SGHTA and CDR2 FQGTGA. The CDR3 spans 15 residues. The CDR3 region has the DNA TGTGCCAGCAGCTTAACGGGCCACAGCACAGATACGCAGTATTTT. Residues: CASSLTGHSTDTQYF.

The rearrangement links TRBV19 to TRBJ1-5; D gene unclear. Trimming took 2 bases from V and 4 from J, leaving 6 bases between them. This CDR3 is 13 amino acids long. CDR1 LNHDA and CDR2 SQIVND come from the germline V gene (reference sequence). CDR3 DNA sequence: TGTGCCAGTAGTATATTGAGAAATCAGCCCCAGCATTTT. Protein sequence: CASSILRNQPQHF.

The table lists this clone with a few counts. This chain connects TRBV7-3 to TRBJ1-1, with TRBD1 as a possible D gene (6 bases). Per the germline V gene, CDR1 is SGHTA and CDR2 is FQGTGA. The CDR3 contains 14 residues. V lost 2 bases and J lost 0, with 7 bases in between. The CDR3 nucleotides read TGTGCCAGCAGCTTAGGGGGCCTGAACACTGAAGCTTTCTTT. Its translation is CASSLGGLNTEAFF.

J is TRBJ2-3 and V is TRBV7-9; D gene uncertain. CDR1 SEHNR and CDR2 FQNEAQ come from the germline V gene (reference sequence). This CDR3 region has 12 residues. Trimming removed 5 bases at V and 4 bases at J, with 7 bases between. CDR3 nucleotide sequence: TGTGCCAGCAGCGCCAGTTCAGATACGCAGTATTTT. Its translation: CASSASSDTQYF.

This chain links TRBV4-1 with TRBJ1-6; 10 bases agree with TRBD1. The CDR3 sequence is 16 residues long. The ends lost 1 base at V and 10 bases at J; junction bases unmatched: 7. Germline-derived CDR1 and CDR2 are MGHRA and YSYEKL. CDR3: CASSQVGTGDQSPLHF. CDR3 nucleotide sequence: TGCGCCAGCAGCCAAGTCGGGACAGGGGATCAGTCACCCCTCCACTTT.

The sample holds a few counts of this clone. The same CDR3 is also encoded by other DNA sequences in this sample. The V call is TRBV15, the J call TRBJ2-7; D not resolved. CDR1 is LNHNV, CDR2 YYDKDF, per germline (reference sequence). Trimming stripped 8 bases from V and 2 bases from J, with 10 bases between. CDR3 length: 12 amino acids. The CDR3 region has the DNA TGTGCCACCTCGGGTCAAACCTACGAGCAGTACTTC. Translating gives CATSGQTYEQYF.